The rows below give T cell receptor beta chains drawn from one sample of a study of OX40 agonist ivuxolimab in advanced cancers. The assay was immunoSEQ multiplex PCR, and TCRdb's table has in-frame clones only and misses some. The table lists almost 70,000 clones, around four fifths of them singletons. This specimen was CD4+ or CD8+ T cells sorted from blood, taken in a trial of the OX40 agonist ivuxolimab. The receptors were sampled from an adult with an advanced solid tumor such as melanoma, head and neck, liver or kidney cancer. CDR3s include the opening cysteine and the closing phenylalanine or tryptophan. The D gene is left open where the match is weak. The size entry is marked missing in some rows and otherwise reads once, few, many or a size class.

CASSLDFYEQYF TGTGCCAGCAGCTTAGACTTCTACGAGCAGTACTTC - TRBJ2-7 TRBV7-2 -
CASSWERDTIYF TGTGCCAGCAGCTGGGAAAGAGACACCATATATTTT - TRBJ1-3 TRBV7-8 -
CASSLGGNNQPQHF TGCGCCAGCAGCTTAGGGGGCAACAATCAGCCCCAGCATTTT - TRBJ1-5 TRBV5-1 TRBD1
CASARQGDTGELFF TGTGCCAGCGCAAGACAGGGGGACACCGGGGAGCTGTTTTTT few TRBJ2-2 TRBV28 TRBD1
CASSTRAPRGTYEQYF TGTGCCAGCAGCACGCGAGCCCCGCGGGGGACCTACGAGCAGTACTTC - TRBJ2-7 TRBV7-2 TRBD2
CASAPTVYGYTF TGTGCCAGCGCGCCTACGGTCTATGGCTACACCTTC - TRBJ1-2 TRBV19 -
CASSLGTGRRGYEQYF TGTGCCAGCTCACTAGGGACAGGCCGAAGGGGCTACGAGCAGTACTTC - TRBJ2-7 TRBV18 TRBD1
CASSQGGGGPATNEKLFF TGTGCCAGCAGCCAAGGGGGGGGAGGACCAGCAACTAATGAAAAACTGTTTTTT - TRBJ1-4 TRBV4-2 -
CAWKGAGLYEQYF TGTGCCTGGAAGGGGGCAGGGTTATACGAGCAGTACTTC - TRBJ2-7 TRBV30 TRBD1
CASSLDRDRYSNQPQHF TGTGCCAGCAGTCTCGACAGGGATCGATATAGCAATCAGCCCCAGCATTTT - TRBJ1-5 TRBV28 TRBD1
CASSPWTSGSREQYF TGTGCCAGCAGCCCCTGGACTAGCGGGAGTCGCGAGCAGTACTTC - TRBJ2-7 TRBV4-2 TRBD2
CASSPPTGNTEAFF TGTGCCAGCAGTCCTCCGACTGGGAACACTGAAGCTTTCTTT - TRBJ1-1 TRBV28 -
CASYAGTGANEQFF TGTGCCAGCTACGCCGGGACAGGGGCCAATGAGCAGTTCTTC - TRBJ2-1 TRBV18 TRBD1
CATILHRDSSYNEQFF TGTGCCACCATCTTGCACCGGGACAGCTCCTACAATGAGCAGTTCTTC once TRBJ2-1 TRBV2 TRBD1
CASSLAGGNGANVLTF TGTGCCAGCAGCTTGGCCGGGGGTAATGGGGCCAACGTCCTGACTTTC - TRBJ2-6 TRBV13 -
CASSVALATNTGELFF TGTGCCAGCAGCGTAGCGCTAGCGACGAACACCGGGGAGCTGTTTTTT - TRBJ2-2 TRBV9 -
CASSVALAAAYNEQFF TGTGCCAGCAGTGTCGCCCTAGCGGCTGCCTACAATGAGCAGTTCTTC - TRBJ2-1 TRBV6-6 TRBD2
CASSLGPGSVNTEAFF TGTGCCAGCAGCTTAGGTCCGGGCAGTGTGAACACTGAAGCTTTCTTT - TRBJ1-1 TRBV11-2 -
CASRSDRASGYGYTF TGTGCCAGCAGATCGGACAGGGCCAGCGGCTATGGCTACACCTTC - TRBJ1-2 TRBV2 TRBD1
CASSDGTGLHEKLFF TGTGCCAGCAGTGACGGGACAGGGCTCCATGAAAAACTGTTTTTT once TRBJ1-4 TRBV25-1 TRBD1
CASSLVRHRGRGEQYF TGTGCCAGCAGCTTAGTTAGGCACAGGGGGCGGGGGGAGCAGTACTTC - TRBJ2-7 TRBV11-3 TRBD1
CAWRRGGSYNEQFF TGTGCCTGGAGAAGGGGGGGGTCCTACAATGAGCAGTTCTTC - TRBJ2-1 TRBV30 -
CASRTSTDTQYF TGTGCCAGCAGGACTAGCACAGATACGCAGTATTTT - TRBJ2-3 TRBV6-6 -
CAGGGSSGNTIYF TGTGCCGGGGGTGGGAGCTCTGGAAACACCATATATTTT - TRBJ1-3 TRBV30 -
CASSPNGGNYGYTF TGTGCCAGCAGCCCGAACGGGGGAAACTATGGCTACACCTTC once TRBJ1-2 TRBV27 -
CASSYSRAANEQFF TGTGCCAGCAGTTACTCTCGGGCGGCAAATGAGCAGTTCTTC - TRBJ2-1 TRBV6-6 -
CASSFGINQPQHF TGTGCCAGCAGCTTCGGGATTAATCAGCCCCAGCATTTT once TRBJ1-5 TRBV5-6 -
CASSPPGSGNQPQHF TGTGCCAGCTCACCACCGGGAAGTGGCAATCAGCCCCAGCATTTT - TRBJ1-5 TRBV18 -
CASSLGRSNQPQHF TGTGCCAGCAGCTTAGGACGCAGCAATCAGCCCCAGCATTTT - TRBJ1-5 TRBV11-1 -
CASSLAGNGETQYF TGCGCCAGCAGCTTGGCCGGAAACGGAGAGACCCAGTACTTC - TRBJ2-5 TRBV5-1 -
CASSFVGGGAYEQYF - - TRBJ2-7 TRBV12-1 -
CAWSGASGYNEQFF TGTGCCTGGAGTGGTGCTAGCGGTTACAATGAGCAGTTCTTC - TRBJ2-1 TRBV30 TRBD2
CASSNRANYGYTF TGTGCCAGTAGTAATAGAGCTAACTATGGCTACACCTTC - TRBJ1-2 TRBV19 -
CASSLVGEYNEQFF TGCGCCAGCAGCTTGGTGGGCGAATACAATGAGCAGTTCTTC once TRBJ2-1 TRBV5-1 -
CAWSVTGGTGELFF TGTGCCTGGAGTGTAACGGGGGGCACCGGGGAGCTGTTTTTT - TRBJ2-2 TRBV30 TRBD2
CASSTREGGDEQFF TGTGCCAGCTCAACTCGGGAAGGGGGCGATGAGCAGTTCTTC once TRBJ2-1 TRBV18 TRBD1
CASSWGGGTEAFF TGTGCCAGCAGCTGGGGCGGGGGCACTGAAGCTTTCTTT - TRBJ1-1 TRBV7-9 -
CASSLLPDRVVYNEQFF TGTGCCAGCAGCCTTCTACCGGACAGGGTAGTCTACAATGAGCAGTTCTTC - TRBJ2-1 TRBV5-5 TRBD1
CASSTGAQLNTGELFF TGTGCCAGTAGTACAGGGGCTCAGCTGAACACCGGGGAGCTGTTTTTT - TRBJ2-2 TRBV19 -
CASSYSGTSGSLEQFF TGTGCCAGTAGTTACTCCGGGACTAGCGGGAGTCTTGAGCAGTTCTTC few TRBJ2-1 TRBV19 TRBD2
CASSRVLAGGLQETQYF TGTGCCAGTAGTAGAGTTCTAGCGGGGGGCCTCCAAGAGACCCAGTACTTC - TRBJ2-5 TRBV19 TRBD2